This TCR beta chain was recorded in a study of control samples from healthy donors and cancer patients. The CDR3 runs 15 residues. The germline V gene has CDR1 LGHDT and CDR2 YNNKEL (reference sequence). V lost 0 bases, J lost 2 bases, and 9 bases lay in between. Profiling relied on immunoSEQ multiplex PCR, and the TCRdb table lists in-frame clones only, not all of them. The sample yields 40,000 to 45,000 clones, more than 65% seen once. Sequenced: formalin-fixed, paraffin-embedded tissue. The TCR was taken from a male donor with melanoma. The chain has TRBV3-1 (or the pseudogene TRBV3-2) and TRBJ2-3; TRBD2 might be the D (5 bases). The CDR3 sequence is CASSQDGVPTDTQYF. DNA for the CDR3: TGTGCCAGCAGCCAAGACGGGGTCCCCACAGATACGCAGTATTTT.